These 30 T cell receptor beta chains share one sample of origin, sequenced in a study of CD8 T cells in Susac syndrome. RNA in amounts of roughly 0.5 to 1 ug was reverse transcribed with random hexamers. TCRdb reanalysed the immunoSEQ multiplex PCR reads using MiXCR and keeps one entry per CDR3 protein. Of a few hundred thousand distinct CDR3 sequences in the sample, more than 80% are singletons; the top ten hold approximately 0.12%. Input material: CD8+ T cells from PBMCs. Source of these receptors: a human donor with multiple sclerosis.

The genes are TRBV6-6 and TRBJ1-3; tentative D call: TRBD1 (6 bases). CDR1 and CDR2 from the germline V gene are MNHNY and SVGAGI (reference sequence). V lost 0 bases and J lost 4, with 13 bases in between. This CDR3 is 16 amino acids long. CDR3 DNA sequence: TGTGCCAGCAGTTACTCGTTTGGGGGCTCAGGAAACACCATATATTTT. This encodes CASSYSFGGSGNTIYF.

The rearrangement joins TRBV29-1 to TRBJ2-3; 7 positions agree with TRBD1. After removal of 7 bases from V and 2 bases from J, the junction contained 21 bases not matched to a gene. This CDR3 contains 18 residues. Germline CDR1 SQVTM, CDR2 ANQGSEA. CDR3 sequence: CSAESGRQGHSYTDTQYF. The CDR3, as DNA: TGCAGCGCCGAGTCAGGGAGACAGGGCCATAGCTACACAGATACGCAGTATTTT.

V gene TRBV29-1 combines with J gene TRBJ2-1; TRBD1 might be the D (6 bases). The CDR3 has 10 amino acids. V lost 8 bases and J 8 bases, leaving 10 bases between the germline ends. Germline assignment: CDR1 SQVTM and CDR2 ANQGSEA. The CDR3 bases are TGCAGCTTGTCAGGGGATGAGCAGTTCTTC. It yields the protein CSLSGDEQFF.

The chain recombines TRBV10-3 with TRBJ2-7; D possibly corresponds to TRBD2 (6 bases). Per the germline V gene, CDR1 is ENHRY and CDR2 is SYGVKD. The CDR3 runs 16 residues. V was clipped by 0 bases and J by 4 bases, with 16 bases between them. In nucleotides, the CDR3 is TGTGCCATCAGTGAGTCGATCGTCGCGGGGCGGTACGAGCAGTACTTC. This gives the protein CAISESIVAGRYEQYF.

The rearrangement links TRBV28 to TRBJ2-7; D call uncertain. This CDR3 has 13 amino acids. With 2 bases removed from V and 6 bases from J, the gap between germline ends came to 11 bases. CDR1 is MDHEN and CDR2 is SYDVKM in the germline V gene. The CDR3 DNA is TGTGCCAGCAGTTTAAGGAGAAACCCCGAGCAGTACTTC. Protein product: CASSLRRNPEQYF.

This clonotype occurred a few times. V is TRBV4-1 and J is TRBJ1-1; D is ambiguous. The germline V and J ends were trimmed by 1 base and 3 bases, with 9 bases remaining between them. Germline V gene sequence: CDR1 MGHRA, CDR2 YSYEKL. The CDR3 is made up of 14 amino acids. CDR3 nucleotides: TGCGCCAGCAGCCAAGCGGGGTTGGACACTGAAGCTTTCTTT. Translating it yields CASSQAGLDTEAFF.

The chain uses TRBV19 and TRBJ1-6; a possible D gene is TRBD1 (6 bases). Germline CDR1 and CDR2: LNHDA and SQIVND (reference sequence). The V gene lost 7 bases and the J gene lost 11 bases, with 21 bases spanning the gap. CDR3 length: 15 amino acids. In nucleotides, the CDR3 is TGTGCCAGTAAACTCAGCGACGGGGGGCTGGCACCCCTCCACTTT. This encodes CASKLSDGGLAPLHF. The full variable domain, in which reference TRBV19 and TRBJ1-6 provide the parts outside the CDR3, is DGGITQSPKYLFRKEGQNVTLSCEQNLNHDAMYWYRQDPGQGLRLIYYSQIVNDFQKGDIAEGYSVSREKKESFPLTVTSAQKNPTAFYLCASKLSDGGLAPLHFGNGTRLTVT.

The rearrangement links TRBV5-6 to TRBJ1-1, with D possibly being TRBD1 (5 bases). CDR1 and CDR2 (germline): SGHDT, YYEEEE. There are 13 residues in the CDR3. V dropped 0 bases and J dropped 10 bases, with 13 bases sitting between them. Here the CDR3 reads CASSLGGTGGAFF. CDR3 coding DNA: TGTGCCAGCAGCTTGGGGGGGACTGGAGGAGCTTTCTTT.

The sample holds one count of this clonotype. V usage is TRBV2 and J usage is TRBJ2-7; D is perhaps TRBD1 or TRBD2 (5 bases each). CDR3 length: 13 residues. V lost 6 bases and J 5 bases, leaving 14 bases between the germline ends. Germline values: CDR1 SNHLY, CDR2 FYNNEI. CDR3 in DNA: TGTGCCAGCAGGGAAACCAAGGGACACGAGCAGTACTTC. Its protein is CASRETKGHEQYF.

The CDR3 here is CASSQDQQEFLYGYTF. CDR3 sequence (DNA): TGCGCCAGCAGCCAAGATCAACAGGAGTTTCTCTATGGCTACACCTTC. This chain uses TRBV4-1 with TRBJ1-2, with D possibly being TRBD1 (5 bases). The germline V gene has CDR1 MGHRA and CDR2 YSYEKL. With 0 bases removed from V and 4 bases from J, the gap between germline ends came to 15 bases. The CDR3 has 16 residues.

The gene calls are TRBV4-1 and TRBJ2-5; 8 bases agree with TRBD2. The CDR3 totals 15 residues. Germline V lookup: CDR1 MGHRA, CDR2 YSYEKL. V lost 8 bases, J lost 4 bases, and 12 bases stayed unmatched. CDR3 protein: CASDAAGGIRETQYF. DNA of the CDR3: TGCGCCAGCGACGCCGCGGGGGGAATACGAGAGACCCAGTACTTC.

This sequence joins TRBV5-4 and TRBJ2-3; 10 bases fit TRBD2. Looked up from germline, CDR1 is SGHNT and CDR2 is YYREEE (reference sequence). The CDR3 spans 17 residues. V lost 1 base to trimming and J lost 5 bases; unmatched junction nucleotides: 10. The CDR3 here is CASSLSGSGRARDTQYF. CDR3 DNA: TGTGCCAGCAGCTTGTCCGGGAGCGGGAGGGCCCGAGATACGCAGTATTTT.

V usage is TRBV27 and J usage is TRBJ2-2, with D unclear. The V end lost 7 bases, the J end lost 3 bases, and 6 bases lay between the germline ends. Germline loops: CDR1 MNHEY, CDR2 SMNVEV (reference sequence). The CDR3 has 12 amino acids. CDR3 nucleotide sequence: TGTGCCAGCACCGATTACACCGGGGAGCTGTTTTTT. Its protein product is CASTDYTGELFF.

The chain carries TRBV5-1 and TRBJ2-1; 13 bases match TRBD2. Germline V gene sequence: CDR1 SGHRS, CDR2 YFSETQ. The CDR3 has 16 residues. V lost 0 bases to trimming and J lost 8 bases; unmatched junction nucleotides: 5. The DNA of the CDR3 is TGCGCCAGCAGCTTGGCACTAGCGGGAGGGAACGATGAGCAGTTCTTC. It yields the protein CASSLALAGGNDEQFF.

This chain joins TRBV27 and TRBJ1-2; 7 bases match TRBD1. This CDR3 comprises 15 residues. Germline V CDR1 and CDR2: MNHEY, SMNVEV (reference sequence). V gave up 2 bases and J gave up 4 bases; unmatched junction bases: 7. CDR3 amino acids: CASSLSTGQIYGYTF. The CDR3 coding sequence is TGTGCCAGCAGTTTAAGTACGGGACAGATCTATGGCTACACCTTC.

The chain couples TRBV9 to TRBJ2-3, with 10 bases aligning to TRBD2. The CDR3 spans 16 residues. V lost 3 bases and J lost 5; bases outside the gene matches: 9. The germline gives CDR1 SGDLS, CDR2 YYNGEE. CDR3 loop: CASSGPSGSGVDTQYF. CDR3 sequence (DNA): TGTGCCAGCAGCGGACCTAGCGGGAGCGGGGTAGATACGCAGTATTTT.

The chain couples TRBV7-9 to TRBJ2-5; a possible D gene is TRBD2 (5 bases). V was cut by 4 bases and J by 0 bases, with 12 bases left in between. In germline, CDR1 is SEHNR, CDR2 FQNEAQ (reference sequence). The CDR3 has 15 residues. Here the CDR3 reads CASSSTGEHQETQYF. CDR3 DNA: TGTGCCAGCAGCTCGACCGGGGAACACCAAGAGACCCAGTACTTC.

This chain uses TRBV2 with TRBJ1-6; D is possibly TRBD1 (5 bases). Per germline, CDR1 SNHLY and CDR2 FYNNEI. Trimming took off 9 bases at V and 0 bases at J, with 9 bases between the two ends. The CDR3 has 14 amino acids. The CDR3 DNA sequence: TGTGCCAGGGGACCGAGCTCCTATAATTCACCCCTCCACTTT. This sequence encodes CARGPSSYNSPLHF.

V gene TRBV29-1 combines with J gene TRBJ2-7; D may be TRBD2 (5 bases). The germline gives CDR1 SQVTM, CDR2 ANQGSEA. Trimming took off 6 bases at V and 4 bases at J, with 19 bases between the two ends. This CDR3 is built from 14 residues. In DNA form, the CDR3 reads TGCAGCGTCTCCGCGGGTCGCGACCCTTACGAGCAGTACTTC. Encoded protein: CSVSAGRDPYEQYF.

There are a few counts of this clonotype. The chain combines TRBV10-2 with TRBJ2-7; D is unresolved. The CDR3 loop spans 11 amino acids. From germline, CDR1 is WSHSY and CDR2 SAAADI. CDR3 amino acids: CATGVPDEQYF. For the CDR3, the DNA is TGCGCGACCGGAGTCCCCGACGAGCAGTACTTC.

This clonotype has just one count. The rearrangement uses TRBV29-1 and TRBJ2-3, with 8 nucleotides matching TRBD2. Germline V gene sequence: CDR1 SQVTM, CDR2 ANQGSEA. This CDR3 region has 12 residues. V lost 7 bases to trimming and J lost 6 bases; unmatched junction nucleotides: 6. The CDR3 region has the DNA TGCAGCGCAGTAGGACTAGCTGATACGCAGTATTTT. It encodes CSAVGLADTQYF.

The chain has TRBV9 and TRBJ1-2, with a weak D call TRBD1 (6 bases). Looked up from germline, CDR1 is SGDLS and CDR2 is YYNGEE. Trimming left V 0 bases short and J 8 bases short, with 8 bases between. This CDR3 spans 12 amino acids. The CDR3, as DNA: TGTGCCAGCAGCGTAGATGGGGGCGGCTACACCTTC. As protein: CASSVDGGGYTF.

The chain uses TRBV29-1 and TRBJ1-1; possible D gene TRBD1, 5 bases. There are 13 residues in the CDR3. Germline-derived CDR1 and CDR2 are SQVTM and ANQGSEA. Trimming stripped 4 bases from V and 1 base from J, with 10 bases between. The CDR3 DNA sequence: TGCAGCGTTGTCGGAGGGGCGAACACTGAAGCTTTCTTT. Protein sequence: CSVVGGANTEAFF.

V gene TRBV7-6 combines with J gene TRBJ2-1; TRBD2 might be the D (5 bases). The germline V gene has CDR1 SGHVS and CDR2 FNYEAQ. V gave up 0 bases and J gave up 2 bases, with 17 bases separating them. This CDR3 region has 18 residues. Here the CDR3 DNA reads TGTGCCAGCAGCTTAGCGTTTTCCGGAGGTCCCACCTACAATGAGCAGTTCTTC. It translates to CASSLAFSGGPTYNEQFF.

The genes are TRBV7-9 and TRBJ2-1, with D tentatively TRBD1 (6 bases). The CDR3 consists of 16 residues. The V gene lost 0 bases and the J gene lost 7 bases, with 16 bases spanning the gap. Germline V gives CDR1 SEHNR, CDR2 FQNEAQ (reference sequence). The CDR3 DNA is TGTGCCAGCAGCTTAGCGGGCAGGGGAGCATGGAATGAGCAGTTCTTC. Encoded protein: CASSLAGRGAWNEQFF.

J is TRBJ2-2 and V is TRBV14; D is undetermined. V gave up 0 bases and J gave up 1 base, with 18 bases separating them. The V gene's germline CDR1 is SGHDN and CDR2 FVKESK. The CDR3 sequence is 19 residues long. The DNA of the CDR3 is TGTGCCAGCAGCCAAGATAGAGAGACGCGACTCCGGAACACCGGGGAGCTGTTTTTT. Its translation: CASSQDRETRLRNTGELFF.

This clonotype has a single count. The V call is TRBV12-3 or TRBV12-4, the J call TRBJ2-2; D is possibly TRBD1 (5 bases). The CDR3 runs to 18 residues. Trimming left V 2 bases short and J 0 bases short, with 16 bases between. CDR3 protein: CASSLLVLDTSNTGELFF. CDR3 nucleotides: TGTGCCAGCAGTTTACTCGTTTTGGACACCTCGAACACCGGGGAGCTGTTTTTT.

The CDR3 loop reads CASSRIKGHYEQYF. The CDR3, as DNA: TGTGCCAGCAGTAGGATCAAGGGGCACTACGAGCAGTACTTC. This sequence joins TRBV6-2 or TRBV6-3 and TRBJ2-7; a weak D match, TRBD1 (5 bases). The V gene's germline CDR1 is MNHEY and CDR2 SVGEGT. V was pared by 5 bases and J by 3 bases, with 14 bases between. There are 14 residues in the CDR3.

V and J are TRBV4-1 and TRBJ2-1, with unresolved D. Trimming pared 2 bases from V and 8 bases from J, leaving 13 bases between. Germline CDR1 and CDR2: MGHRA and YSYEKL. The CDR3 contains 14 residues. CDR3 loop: CASSQIPGFDEQFF. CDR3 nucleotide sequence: TGCGCCAGCAGCCAAATCCCGGGCTTCGATGAGCAGTTCTTC.

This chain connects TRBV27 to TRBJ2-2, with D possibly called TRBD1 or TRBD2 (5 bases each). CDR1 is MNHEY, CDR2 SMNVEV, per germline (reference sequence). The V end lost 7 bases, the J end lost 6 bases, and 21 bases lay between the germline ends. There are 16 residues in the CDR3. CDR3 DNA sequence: TGTGCCAGCACCCAAGAGAGGGGATCGGTGTCCGGGGAGCTGTTTTTT. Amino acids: CASTQERGSVSGELFF.